Reported below is one T cell receptor beta chain. 5'RACE, which relied on constant-segment primers, yielded TCR alpha and TCR beta cDNA libraries carrying sample barcodes and UMIs. Using its own MiXCR run on the 5' RACE reads, TCRdb lists one record per CDR3 protein. The top ten clones hold under 2.5% of a sample with about 130,000 distinct CDR3 sequences, approximately 6.2% of them seen once. The entry originates in a study of T-cell memory formation after mild COVID-19. On the study more broadly: Most TCR clusters belonged to a single donor.

This CDR3 is 11 amino acids long. The germline gives CDR1 DFQATT, CDR2 SNEGSKA (reference sequence). Trimming took 5 bases from V and 10 from J, leaving 12 bases between them. Source material: PBMCs or a T cell subset sorted from them (not recorded which). This clonotype was obtained from an adult woman who had mild COVID-19 (a few samples of this study predate the infection). Cell type and time point are not known. The chain combines TRBV20-1 with TRBJ2-1, with D hard to call. The CDR3 region has the DNA TGCAGTGCTGTGCCCCTCGGGGAGCAGTTCTTC. Its protein is CSAVPLGEQFF.